The 31 T cell receptor beta chains below come from one sample, sequenced in a study of T cells after yellow fever vaccination. TCRdb re-called the 5' RACE reads through MiXCR, storing one row per CDR3 protein. The table includes roughly 500,000 distinct CDR3 sequences, 15% to 20% detected once. The input for sequencing was PBMCs, taken 15 days after the yellow fever booster vaccination. These receptors were collected from a man younger than 45 who received the YFV17D yellow fever vaccine.

The chain combines TRBV7-9 with TRBJ2-1; 9 nucleotides match TRBD2. The germline gives CDR1 SEHNR, CDR2 FQNEAQ (reference sequence). The CDR3 runs 16 residues. V dropped 0 bases and J dropped 7; count of bases not matched to a gene: 7. For the CDR3, the DNA is TGTGCCAGCAGCTTAGCGCGAAGCGGGAGGAGTAATGAGCAGTTCTTC. Encoded protein: CASSLARSGRSNEQFF.

This clonotype was found a few times. V is TRBV28 and J is TRBJ2-5; maybe TRBD1 (5 bases). The CDR3 is made up of 13 amino acids. The germline V and J ends were trimmed by 3 bases and 10 bases, with 15 bases remaining between them. CDR1 is MDHEN, CDR2 SYDVKM, per germline. For the CDR3, the DNA is TGTGCCAGCAGTTTCTCATGGACACAGGTCCAGTACTTC. Its translation is CASSFSWTQVQYF.

The chain links TRBV4-3 to TRBJ2-7; possible D gene TRBD1, 6 bases. V was cut by 1 base and J by 6 bases, with 16 bases left in between. The length of the CDR3 is 15 residues. CDR1 and CDR2 from the germline V gene are LGHNA and YSLEER. CDR3 sequence: CASSQVVTGLSEQYF. The CDR3 DNA reads TGCGCCAGCAGCCAAGTCGTAACAGGGTTGAGCGAGCAGTACTTC.

This clonotype has ten or more counts. Germline is not matched at one junction end, which may reflect a read error. This sequence joins TRBV5-1 and TRBJ2-5, with a tentative D call TRBD2 (5 bases). The CDR3 runs 12 residues. CDR1 is SGHRS and CDR2 is YFSETQ in the germline V gene. CDR3 sequence reads: CASSLEGETQYF. The DNA for the CDR3 is TGTGCCAGCAGTTTAGAGGGAGAGACCCAGTACTTC.

This clonotype occurred many times. V and J are TRBV20-1 and TRBJ1-4; 7 nucleotides align to TRBD1. CDR3 length: 13 amino acids. Germline V lookup: CDR1 DFQATT, CDR2 SNEGSKA (reference sequence). V shed 7 bases, J shed 8 bases, and the junction held 10 bases outside the gene matches. The CDR3 DNA follows: TGCAGTGGGAGAGACAGGGTACGAGAAAAACTGTTTTTT. This sequence encodes CSGRDRVREKLFF.

The chain has TRBV30 and TRBJ2-7; 7 bases fit TRBD2. This CDR3 is 11 amino acids long. Trimming cost V 5 bases and J 3 bases; bases outside gene matches: 1. Per the germline V gene, CDR1 is GTSNPN and CDR2 is SVGIG (reference sequence). The CDR3 coding sequence is TGTGCCTGGGCGGGGGACTACGAGCAGTACTTC. It specifies CAWAGDYEQYF.

The chain uses TRBV29-1 and TRBJ2-7; 9 bases are shared with TRBD2. Germline-derived CDR1 and CDR2 are SQVTM and ANQGSEA. This CDR3 region has 14 residues. The V segment lost 4 bases and the J segment 7 bases; nucleotides outside the gene matches: 11. CDR3 DNA: TGCAGCGTTGTAATAGCGGGAGAGAGATGGGAGCAGTACTTC. Protein sequence: CSVVIAGERWEQYF.

This clonotype has a handful of counts. The chain employs TRBV5-1 and TRBJ2-3, with 9 bases identical to TRBD2. Per the germline V gene, CDR1 is SGHRS and CDR2 is YFSETQ. The CDR3 consists of 16 residues. The J segment lost 2 bases and the V segment lost 0 bases, leaving 4 bases of the junction unmatched. CDR3: CASSLGTSVDTDTQYF. For the CDR3, the DNA is TGCGCCAGCAGCTTGGGGACTAGCGTAGACACAGATACGCAGTATTTT.

The V call is TRBV3-1, the J call TRBJ1-4; a possible D gene is TRBD1 (5 bases). The germline V and J ends were trimmed by 4 bases and 7 bases, with 10 bases remaining between them. The CDR3 spans 13 residues. Per the germline V gene, CDR1 is LGHDT and CDR2 is YNNKEL (reference sequence). DNA for the CDR3: TGTGCCAGCAGCCCGTTGGGGGGTGAAAAACTGTTTTTT. Its translation: CASSPLGGEKLFF.

The rearrangement links TRBV6-5 to TRBJ2-3; 10 bases align to TRBD2. Per the germline V gene, CDR1 is MNHEY and CDR2 is SVGAGI. J was trimmed by 6 bases and V by 2 bases; bases with no gene match: 8. CDR3 length: 16 amino acids. CDR3: CASSYRAGGYGDTQYF. CDR3 sequence (DNA): TGTGCCAGCAGTTACCGAGCGGGAGGGTATGGTGATACGCAGTATTTT.

This chain links TRBV2 with TRBJ2-1, with D possibly being TRBD1 (6 bases). V shed 5 bases and J shed 5 bases, with 16 bases lying between them. The CDR3 loop spans 15 amino acids. Germline assignment: CDR1 SNHLY and CDR2 FYNNEI. CDR3 sequence reads: CASSKQGTTHNEQFF. In DNA form, the CDR3 reads TGTGCCAGCAGTAAACAGGGCACTACCCACAATGAGCAGTTCTTC.

This clonotype was detected a few times. The chain uses TRBV6-2 or TRBV6-3 and TRBJ2-7; the D call may be TRBD1 or TRBD2 (5 bases each). Germline V lookup: CDR1 MNHEY, CDR2 SVGEGT. V was trimmed by 5 bases and J by 7 bases, leaving 18 bases between them. This CDR3 is 14 amino acids long. The CDR3, as DNA: TGTGCCAGCAGTAAAATTACCGGGACCCGGGAGCAGTACTTC. Encoded protein: CASSKITGTREQYF.

This clonotype was detected a few times. This chain joins TRBV7-2 and TRBJ1-4, with D unclear. Trimming removed 5 bases at V and 7 bases at J, with 8 bases between. In germline, CDR1 is SGHTA, CDR2 FQGNSA. The CDR3 is 12 amino acids. The CDR3 loop is CASSLPSEKLFF. The CDR3 DNA follows: TGTGCCAGCAGCCTACCCAGTGAAAAACTGTTTTTT.

This chain connects TRBV5-1 to TRBJ2-2; a weak D match, TRBD1 (5 bases). Trimming removed 6 bases at V and 5 bases at J, with 11 bases between. This CDR3 has 13 residues. Germline lookup yields CDR1 SGHRS and CDR2 YFSETQ. As DNA, the CDR3 is TGCGCCAGCACATTCTCAGGGACCGGGGAGCTGTTTTTT. Translated: CASTFSGTGELFF.

This clonotype was recorded at least ten times. V gene TRBV14 combines with J gene TRBJ2-5; D is possibly TRBD1 (5 bases). Deletions cut 1 base from V and 2 bases from J, with 14 bases between. The CDR3 loop spans 16 amino acids. CDR1 and CDR2 from the germline V gene are SGHDN and FVKESK. The chain's CDR3 is CASSQGRGLRQETQYF. DNA for the CDR3: TGTGCCAGCAGCCAAGGAAGGGGTTTGAGGCAAGAGACCCAGTACTTC. The complete variable domain, with remaining parts taken from reference TRBV14 and TRBJ2-5, reads EAGVTQFPSHSVIEKGQTVTLRCDPISGHDNLYWYRRVMGKEIKFLLHFVKESKQDESGMPNNRFLAERTGGTYSTLKVQPAELEDSGVYFCASSQGRGLRQETQYFGPGTRLLVL.

The CDR3 sequence: CASSFYHGQDEQYF. Here the CDR3 DNA reads TGTGCCAGCAGCTTCTATCACGGACAGGACGAGCAGTACTTC. This rearrangement joins TRBV11-2 to TRBJ2-7, with 7 bases that match TRBD1. Germline V gene data show CDR1 as SGHAT and CDR2 as FQNNGV. The CDR3 is 14 residues long. J was trimmed by 5 bases and V by 3 bases; bases with no gene match: 7.

The sample holds a few counts of this clonotype. The J gene is TRBJ2-6, the V gene TRBV30, with D perhaps matching TRBD1 (5 bases). This CDR3 contains 14 residues. Trimming took off 7 bases at V and 4 bases at J, with 14 bases between the two ends. The germline V gene encodes CDR1 GTSNPN and CDR2 SVGIG (reference sequence). The CDR3 sequence is CAFTVGPGANVLTF. The CDR3 DNA is TGTGCCTTTACGGTGGGGCCCGGGGCCAACGTCCTGACTTTC. Drawing the rest from reference TRBV30 and TRBJ2-6, the complete variable domain is SQTIHQWPATLVQPVGSPLSLECTVEGTSNPNLYWYRQAAGRGLQLLFYSVGIGQISSEVPQNLSASRPQDRQFILSSKKLLLSDSGFYLCAFTVGPGANVLTFGAGSRLTVL.

V usage is TRBV7-2 and J usage is TRBJ2-1, with 11 bases identical to TRBD1. Germline CDR1 reads SGHTA; CDR2 reads FQGNSA. The CDR3 runs 15 residues. The J segment lost 6 bases and the V segment lost 5 bases, leaving 6 bases of the junction unmatched. The chain's CDR3 is CASSRGTGGPNEQFF. The CDR3 DNA reads as TGTGCCAGCAGCCGGGGGACAGGGGGTCCCAATGAGCAGTTCTTC.

The chain employs TRBV12-3 or TRBV12-4 and TRBJ1-2; D gene ambiguous. This CDR3 spans 11 amino acids. V was clipped by 6 bases and J by 2 bases, with 4 bases between them. CDR3 sequence reads: CASRLNYGYTF. The CDR3 DNA follows: TGTGCCAGCAGGCTAAACTATGGCTACACCTTC.

The chain is built from TRBV27 and TRBJ2-7; 8 bases match TRBD2. Germline values: CDR1 MNHEY, CDR2 SMNVEV (reference sequence). There are 15 residues in the CDR3. Trimming at V came to 2 bases and at J to 7 bases, leaving 10 bases not matched to a gene. The CDR3 DNA follows: TGTGCCAGCAGTTTAGGGTCTGCGGGGGGTCGAGAGCAGTACTTC. This sequence encodes CASSLGSAGGREQYF.

This clonotype came up a few times. The chain links TRBV15 to TRBJ2-7, with D perhaps matching TRBD2 (5 bases). The CDR3 consists of 14 residues. Germline CDR1 and CDR2: LNHNV and YYDKDF (reference sequence). V was shortened by 3 bases and J by 3 bases, with 12 bases between the two germline ends. CDR3 sequence reads: CATSRGLEGYEQYF. The CDR3 DNA follows: TGTGCCACCAGCAGGGGGTTAGAGGGCTACGAGCAGTACTTC. The full variable domain, rest sourced from reference TRBV15 and TRBJ2-7, is DAMVIQNPRYQVTQFGKPVTLSCSQTLNHNVMYWYQQKSSQAPKLLFHYYDKDFNNEADTPDNFQSRRPNTSFCFLDIRSPGLGDTAMYLCATSRGLEGYEQYFGPGTRLTVT.

This clonotype was observed a few times. The CDR3 sequence is CASSWTGNNPETQYF. The CDR3 region has the DNA TGTGCCAGCAGCTGGACAGGGAATAACCCAGAGACCCAGTACTTC. The chain links TRBV6-1 to TRBJ2-5, with 8 bases fitting TRBD1. The germline V gene has CDR1 MNHNS and CDR2 SASEGT. The CDR3 is 15 amino acids. V lost 6 bases to trimming and J lost 4 bases; unmatched junction nucleotides: 10.

V gene TRBV7-8 combines with J gene TRBJ1-1; D is perhaps TRBD1 (6 bases). The CDR3 runs to 16 residues. The ends were cut back, 0 bases at V and 5 bases at J, with 16 bases in the middle. In germline, CDR1 is SGHVS, CDR2 FQNEAQ. The CDR3 is CASSLAGQGMGTEAFF. The CDR3 DNA reads as TGTGCCAGCAGCTTAGCTGGCCAGGGGATGGGAACTGAAGCTTTCTTT.

There are a few counts of this clonotype. This chain joins TRBV12-3 or TRBV12-4 and TRBJ2-3, with no clear D. V was cut by 7 bases and J by 1 base, with 9 bases left in between. CDR3 length equals 13 residues. The CDR3: CASTPSGTDTQYF. CDR3 nucleotide sequence: TGTGCCAGCACCCCATCGGGCACAGATACGCAGTATTTT.

In this sample, this clonotype turned up many times. The V call is TRBV2, the J call TRBJ2-7; no reliable D call. V was shortened by 3 bases and J by 5 bases, with 14 bases between the two germline ends. This CDR3 contains 14 residues. CDR1 is SNHLY and CDR2 is FYNNEI in the germline V gene. The CDR3 nucleotides are TGTGCCAGCAGTGAGAGCCCGCTCGCTAACGAGCAGTACTTC. Translating it yields CASSESPLANEQYF.

This clonotype was detected a few times. J is TRBJ2-7 and V is TRBV14; possibly TRBD1 or TRBD2 for D (5 bases each). This CDR3 spans 14 amino acids. Germline V CDR1 and CDR2: SGHDN, FVKESK. V gave up 4 bases and J gave up 6 bases, with 16 bases separating them. DNA for the CDR3: TGTGCCAGCAGCCTCCCAGGGCGGGTCTCCGAGCAGTACTTC. Translating gives CASSLPGRVSEQYF.

This clonotype came up a few times. The V call is TRBV20-1, the J call TRBJ1-5; D is undetermined. Trimming pared 4 bases from V and 1 base from J, leaving 11 bases between. CDR3 length: 14 amino acids. Germline assignment: CDR1 DFQATT and CDR2 SNEGSKA (reference sequence). CDR3 sequence reads: CSANKGPSNQPQHF. CDR3 nucleotides: TGCAGTGCTAATAAGGGCCCGAGCAATCAGCCCCAGCATTTT.

CDR3 loop: CASSLVQARGETQYF. CDR3 coding DNA: TGTGCCAGCAGCTTAGTCCAGGCCCGTGGAGAGACCCAGTACTTC. The rearrangement joins TRBV7-2 to TRBJ2-5; unclear D gene. Germline V gene data show CDR1 as SGHTA and CDR2 as FQGNSA. V was pared by 1 base and J by 4 bases, with 13 bases between. The CDR3 covers 15 residues.

The chain combines TRBV20-1 with TRBJ2-1; a possible D gene is TRBD1 (6 bases). V was pared by 3 bases and J by 6 bases, with 12 bases between. Germline V gene sequence: CDR1 DFQATT, CDR2 SNEGSKA (reference sequence). This CDR3 is built from 13 residues. The CDR3 loop reads CSARGATRNEQFF. The CDR3 coding sequence is TGCAGTGCTAGGGGGGCAACGCGCAATGAGCAGTTCTTC.

This clonotype turned up a few times. This chain links TRBV20-1 with TRBJ2-4; no clear D gene. Germline CDR1 reads DFQATT; CDR2 reads SNEGSKA (reference sequence). The CDR3 spans 11 residues. The germline V and J ends were trimmed by 3 bases and 8 bases, with 8 bases remaining between them. CDR3 sequence (DNA): TGCAGTGCTAGTTTGTCGTACATTCAGTACTTC. It yields the protein CSASLSYIQYF.

This chain connects TRBV7-2 to TRBJ1-1; perhaps TRBD1 as D (5 bases). Trimming took 6 bases from V and 3 from J, leaving 8 bases between them. Germline V gene lookup returns CDR1 SGHTA and CDR2 FQGNSA. The CDR3 is 12 residues long. CDR3 amino acids: CASRGGYTEAFF. Written as DNA, the CDR3 is TGTGCCAGCAGGGGGGGATACACTGAAGCTTTCTTT.